Listed here are 23 T cell receptor beta chains from one sample, sequenced in a study of cytomegalovirus exposure and HLA in healthy donors. PCR amplification relied on 60 Vbeta primers (plus 13 Jbeta primers). The table came from immunoSEQ multiplex PCR; TCRdb's copy has only in-frame clones and leaves some out. The table includes about 190,000 clones, roughly three quarters detected once. The sample was PBMCs. The receptors shown here come from a young woman in good health and CMV-seronegative.

The V call is TRBV19, the J call TRBJ2-2; 9 bases are a match to TRBD1. V shed 8 bases and J 1 base; nucleotides not matched to a gene: 8. Per the germline V gene, CDR1 is LNHDA and CDR2 is SQIVND (reference sequence). The CDR3 runs 16 residues. The CDR3 DNA sequence: TGTGCCAGTCGAAAGCCGGGACAGGGGAACACCGGGGAGCTGTTTTTT. It yields the protein CASRKPGQGNTGELFF.

This chain links TRBV7-2 with TRBJ1-2; D possibly corresponds to TRBD1 (5 bases). Germline V lookup: CDR1 SGHTA, CDR2 FQGNSA. V gave up 1 base and J gave up 8 bases, with 17 bases separating them. The CDR3 length is 15 residues. The CDR3 loop is CASSLGGSEALGYTF. CDR3 DNA sequence: TGTGCCAGCAGCTTAGGGGGCAGCGAGGCGTTGGGCTACACCTTC.

V gene TRBV7-9 combines with J gene TRBJ1-5; no definite D call. The germline gives CDR1 SEHNR, CDR2 FQNEAQ (reference sequence). The CDR3 runs 14 residues. V lost 1 base, J lost 4 bases, and 8 bases lay in between. The CDR3 sequence is CASSLDAGNQPQHF. The CDR3 DNA reads TGTGCCAGCAGCTTAGACGCGGGGAATCAGCCCCAGCATTTT.

The chain uses TRBV9 and TRBJ2-1; 10 bases line up with TRBD2. V dropped 2 bases and J dropped 3; count of bases not matched to a gene: 2. From germline, CDR1 is SGDLS and CDR2 YYNGEE. This CDR3 has 15 residues. The chain's CDR3 is CASSVSGRDYNEQFF. DNA for the CDR3: TGTGCCAGCAGCGTCAGCGGGAGGGACTACAATGAGCAGTTCTTC.

V gene TRBV5-4 combines with J gene TRBJ2-7; tentative D call: TRBD1 (5 bases). Germline assignment: CDR1 SGHNT and CDR2 YYREEE (reference sequence). Trimming took 2 bases from V and 4 from J, leaving 13 bases between them. The CDR3 sequence is 14 residues long. For the CDR3, the DNA is TGTGCCAGCAGCTTTGCGAAGGGGTTGTACGAGCAGTACTTC. Translating gives CASSFAKGLYEQYF.

V usage is TRBV5-1 and J usage is TRBJ2-5; 8 bases are shared with TRBD2. Germline CDR1 and CDR2: SGHRS and YFSETQ. CDR3 size: 15 residues. After removal of 2 bases from V and 4 bases from J, the junction contained 7 bases not matched to a gene. The CDR3 bases are TGCGCCAGCAGCTTCGGGGGGGGGATGCGAGAGACCCAGTACTTC. Its translation is CASSFGGGMRETQYF.

The chain carries TRBV10-3 and TRBJ2-5; 9 nucleotides align to TRBD2. CDR1 is ENHRY, CDR2 SYGVKD, per germline. CDR3 length equals 14 residues. With 6 bases clipped from V and 5 bases from J, the junction kept 7 bases outside the gene matches. This chain's CDR3 is CAISVAGVGETQYF. The CDR3 coding sequence is TGTGCCATCAGCGTAGCGGGAGTGGGGGAGACCCAGTACTTC.

This clone came up a few times. This rearrangement joins TRBV25-1 to TRBJ2-7; D unresolved. Per the germline V gene, CDR1 is MGHDK and CDR2 is SYGVNS. This CDR3 spans 13 amino acids. Between the trimmed V and J ends, which lost 2 bases and 6 bases, there was a span of 11 bases. This CDR3 reads CASSEGPSGEQYF. CDR3 sequence (DNA): TGTGCCAGCAGTGAAGGTCCTTCGGGCGAGCAGTACTTC.

The chain carries TRBV2 and TRBJ2-2, with no clear D. Looked up from germline, CDR1 is SNHLY and CDR2 is FYNNEI. Trimming removed 4 bases at V and 6 bases at J, with 9 bases between. The CDR3 loop spans 13 amino acids. The CDR3 spells CASSATRSGELFF. CDR3 bases: TGTGCCAGCAGTGCTACGCGATCCGGGGAGCTGTTTTTT. Full variable domain (outside the CDR3, taken from reference TRBV2 and TRBJ2-2): EPEVTQTPSHQVTQMGQEVILRCVPISNHLYFYWYRQILGQKVEFLVSFYNNEISEKSEIFDDQFSVERPDGSNFTLKIRSTKLEDSAMYFCASSATRSGELFFGEGSRLTVL.

As DNA, the CDR3 is TGTGCCAGCAGTCCCGGGGACAGGTGGGATGAAAAACTGTTTTTT. Its protein product is CASSPGDRWDEKLFF. The chain couples TRBV6-1 to TRBJ1-4; TRBD1 matches at 8 bases. Germline V gene data show CDR1 as MNHNS and CDR2 as SASEGT. V trimming: 5 bases; J trimming: 6 bases; junction bases outside the gene matches: 8. The CDR3 loop spans 15 amino acids.

This chain joins TRBV30 and TRBJ2-1; possibly TRBD2 for D (5 bases). Germline V CDR1 and CDR2: GTSNPN, SVGIG (reference sequence). This CDR3 is 15 amino acids long. The CDR3 region has the DNA TGTGCGGCGAAAGCTAGCACCCACTCCTACAATGAGCAGTTCTTC. Its protein is CAAKASTHSYNEQFF. Variable domain in full (rest from reference TRBV30 and TRBJ2-1): SQTIHQWPATLVQPVGSPLSLECTVEGTSNPNLYWYRQAAGRGLQLLFYSVGIGQISSEVPQNLSASRPQDRQFILSSKKLLLSDSGFYLCAAKASTHSYNEQFFGPGTRLTVL.

This sequence joins TRBV6-1 and TRBJ2-3, with 7 bases fitting TRBD1. This CDR3 comprises 15 residues. Germline CDR1 and CDR2: MNHNS and SASEGT. Trimming removed 9 bases from V and 3 bases from J; junction bases left unmatched: 12. The CDR3 spells CASIMGQSKTDTQYF. CDR3 nucleotides: TGTGCCAGTATCATGGGACAGTCAAAGACAGATACGCAGTATTTT.

This chain connects TRBV28 to TRBJ1-2; D perhaps matches TRBD1 (5 bases). V dropped 6 bases and J dropped 7 bases, with 24 bases sitting between them. The CDR3 extends over 16 amino acids. CDR1 is MDHEN, CDR2 SYDVKM, per germline. The CDR3 DNA reads as TGTGCCAGCAGCTTCAAGGGGAAGCTCTTAGGTGTTGGCTACACCTTC. Translating it yields CASSFKGKLLGVGYTF.

The rearrangement uses TRBV5-4 and TRBJ2-3, with D possibly being TRBD2 (5 bases). V was trimmed by 5 bases and J by 6 bases, leaving 7 bases between them. Germline values: CDR1 SGHNT, CDR2 YYREEE (reference sequence). The CDR3 has 11 amino acids. CDR3 coding DNA: TGTGCCAGCAGTCCGGGGGATACGCAGTATTTT. As protein: CASSPGDTQYF.

The chain recombines TRBV7-6 with TRBJ2-7; D gene uncertain. The V end was cut by 3 bases, the J end by 3 bases, with 9 bases between. Germline loops: CDR1 SGHVS, CDR2 FNYEAQ. CDR3 size: 13 residues. CDR3 protein: CASSLNEIYEQYF. CDR3 nucleotide sequence: TGTGCCAGCAGCTTGAACGAGATCTACGAGCAGTACTTC.

V and J are TRBV5-1 and TRBJ1-3; maybe TRBD1 (5 bases). V was cut by 2 bases and J by 0 bases, with 9 bases left in between. This CDR3 spans 15 amino acids. Germline lookup yields CDR1 SGHRS and CDR2 YFSETQ. CDR3 nucleotides: TGCGCCAGCAGCTTCGGGGGAATCTCTGGAAACACCATATATTTT. Translation gives CASSFGGISGNTIYF.

V usage is TRBV2 and J usage is TRBJ1-6; 11 nucleotides line up with TRBD1. Unmatched junction bases numbered 8, after V lost 3 bases and J lost 19 bases. CDR3 length equals 13 residues. Germline CDR1 is SNHLY and CDR2 is FYNNEI. The DNA for the CDR3 is TGTGCCAGCAGTGAGGGGACAGGGGGAGGCCGGCACTTT. This gives the protein CASSEGTGGGRHF. The complete variable domain, with remaining parts taken from reference TRBV2 and TRBJ1-6, reads EPEVTQTPSHQVTQMGQEVILRCVPISNHLYFYWYRQILGQKVEFLVSFYNNEISEKSEIFDDQFSVERPDGSNFTLKIRSTKLEDSAMYFCASSEGTGGGRHFGNGTRLTVT.

The rearrangement links TRBV19 to TRBJ2-5, with D hard to call. Germline CDR1 reads LNHDA; CDR2 reads SQIVND (reference sequence). Trimming took off 0 bases at V and 5 bases at J, with 13 bases between the two ends. The CDR3 runs 15 residues. DNA for the CDR3: TGTGCCAGTAGTATAGATTCAGCCACGGGTGAGACCCAGTACTTC. It encodes CASSIDSATGETQYF.

The CDR3 spells CASSLAGTANTGELFF. For the CDR3, the DNA is TGTGCCAGCAGCTTAGCCGGGACAGCGAACACCGGGGAGCTGTTTTTT. This chain links TRBV7-8 with TRBJ2-2, with 7 bases identical to TRBD1. CDR3 length: 16 amino acids. Germline CDR1 reads SGHVS; CDR2 reads FQNEAQ. V trimming: 0 bases; J trimming: 0 bases; junction bases outside the gene matches: 1.

The gene calls are TRBV11-1 and TRBJ1-1; 9 nucleotides align to TRBD1. Germline CDR1 SGHAT, CDR2 FQDESV (reference sequence). The CDR3 loop spans 15 amino acids. V trimming: 3 bases; J trimming: 4 bases; junction bases outside the gene matches: 6. In nucleotides, the CDR3 is TGTGCCAGCAGCTTTCCCGGGACAGGGTTCACTGAAGCTTTCTTT. This encodes CASSFPGTGFTEAFF. The variable domain in full, with the rest retrieved from reference TRBV11-1 and TRBJ1-1, is EAEVAQSPRYKITEKSQAVAFWCDPISGHATLYWYRQILGQGPELLVQFQDESVVDDSQLPKDRFSAERLKGVDSTLKIQPAELGDSAMYLCASSFPGTGFTEAFFGQGTRLTVV.

The table lists this clone with a few counts. The rearrangement joins TRBV6-1 to TRBJ2-1, with 8 bases that match TRBD1. In germline, CDR1 is MNHNS, CDR2 SASEGT. The V gene end was trimmed by 0 bases and the J gene end by 15 bases; junction bases not matched to a gene: 7. The CDR3 is 13 amino acids. The CDR3 DNA sequence: TGTGCCAGCAGTGAAGCGCAGGGGGCAGCCGGGTTCTTC. Its protein is CASSEAQGAAGFF.

The chain employs TRBV11-2 and TRBJ2-3, with D tentatively TRBD2 (5 bases). V shed 5 bases and J shed 7 bases, with 13 bases lying between them. Looked up from germline, CDR1 is SGHAT and CDR2 is FQNNGV. The CDR3 extends over 13 amino acids. The CDR3 region has the DNA TGTGCCAGCAGCCCCACTAGGAAGAATACGCAGTATTTT. It codes for CASSPTRKNTQYF.

V usage is TRBV4-3 and J usage is TRBJ2-5; tentatively, D is TRBD1 (5 bases). Germline loops: CDR1 LGHNA, CDR2 YSLEER. CDR3 length: 14 amino acids. The V end was cut by 1 base, the J end by 5 bases, with 11 bases between. Written as DNA, the CDR3 is TGCGCCAGCAGCCAAGGCATGGGGCGGGAGACCCAGTACTTC. Its translation is CASSQGMGRETQYF.